Listed below are T cell receptor beta chains from one sample, sequenced in a study of CD8 T cells in ankylosing spondylitis. MiXCR was run by TCRdb on the 5' RACE reads, yielding one entry per CDR3 protein. The table lists 25,000 to 30,000 distinct CDR3 sequences, roughly 5.3% of them singletons. The sample taken for sequencing was blood, either unsorted or a sorted T cell fraction (not recorded which). These receptors originate from a female donor with ankylosing spondylitis or in good health (not recorded which). Each CDR3 is given with its conserved first and last residue. The order of the fields is clone size, D gene, J gene, V gene, CDR3 protein, CDR3 DNA. D genes are given only for firm matches. The size of a clone is reported for some rows only, either as once, few or many, or as a class for expanded clones.

abundance: NA
d_gene: NA
j_gene: TRBJ2-3
v_gene: TRBV9
CDR3aa: CASSRAGTTDTQYF
CDR3nt: TGTGCCAGTAGTCGGGCGGGGACCACAGATACGCAGTATTTT

abundance: many
d_gene: NA
j_gene: TRBJ1-1
v_gene: TRBV9
CDR3aa: CASSVEPGVNTEAFF
CDR3nt: TGTGCCAGCAGCGTAGAACCGGGGGTGAACACTGAAGCTTTCTTT

abundance: many
d_gene: NA
j_gene: TRBJ1-3
v_gene: TRBV9
CDR3aa: CASSVEPGRLGNTIYF
CDR3nt: TGTGCCAGCAGCGTAGAGCCAGGGAGGCTTGGAAACACCATATATTTT

abundance: many
d_gene: TRBD2
j_gene: TRBJ2-7
v_gene: TRBV9
CDR3aa: CASSVGGTSGYEQYF
CDR3nt: TGTGCCAGCAGTGTGGGAGGGACTAGCGGCTACGAGCAGTACTTC

abundance: many
d_gene: NA
j_gene: TRBJ2-1
v_gene: TRBV9
CDR3aa: CASSPHRGGKYNEQFF
CDR3nt: TGTGCCAGCAGCCCACATAGAGGGGGGAAGTACAATGAGCAGTTCTTC

abundance: medium-sized
d_gene: NA
j_gene: TRBJ1-6
v_gene: TRBV9
CDR3aa: CASSNRQDSPLHF
CDR3nt: TGTGCCAGCAGCAATCGACAGGATTCACCCCTCCACTTT

abundance: many
d_gene: NA
j_gene: TRBJ1-4
v_gene: TRBV9
CDR3aa: CASSPESPSGINEKLFF
CDR3nt: TGTGCCAGCAGCCCGGAGAGCCCCTCAGGGATTAATGAAAAACTGTTTTTT

abundance: many
d_gene: NA
j_gene: TRBJ1-6
v_gene: TRBV9
CDR3aa: CASSVGPGESNSPLHF
CDR3nt: TGTGCCAGCAGCGTAGGGCCAGGGGAGTCTAATTCACCCCTCCACTTT

abundance: medium-sized
d_gene: TRBD2
j_gene: TRBJ2-5
v_gene: TRBV9
CDR3aa: CASSSTSGRAVETQYF
CDR3nt: TGTGCCAGCAGTTCCACTAGCGGGAGGGCCGTAGAGACCCAGTACTTC

abundance: NA
d_gene: TRBD2
j_gene: TRBJ2-3
v_gene: TRBV9
CDR3aa: CASSVGLAGVRTDTQYF
CDR3nt: TGTGCCAGCAGCGTAGGACTAGCGGGAGTTCGGACAGATACGCAGTATTTT

abundance: many
d_gene: NA
j_gene: TRBJ2-1
v_gene: TRBV9
CDR3aa: CASSVQASSYNEQFF
CDR3nt: TGTGCCAGCAGCGTACAGGCAAGCTCCTACAATGAGCAGTTCTTC

abundance: many
d_gene: TRBD2
j_gene: TRBJ2-5
v_gene: TRBV9
CDR3aa: CASSEATSVETQYF
CDR3nt: TGTGCCAGCAGCGAGGCCACTAGCGTCGAGACCCAGTACTTC

abundance: many
d_gene: TRBD2
j_gene: TRBJ2-7
v_gene: TRBV9
CDR3aa: CASSPLSSGGKQYF
CDR3nt: TGTGCCAGCAGCCCCCTTTCTAGCGGGGGGAAACAGTACTTC

abundance: many
d_gene: TRBD2
j_gene: TRBJ2-1
v_gene: TRBV9
CDR3aa: CASSVGVTGGNNEQFF
CDR3nt: TGTGCCAGCAGCGTAGGCGTGACGGGGGGTAACAATGAGCAGTTCTTC

abundance: many
d_gene: TRBD2
j_gene: TRBJ2-3
v_gene: TRBV9
CDR3aa: CASSSGTSGVTDTQYF
CDR3nt: TGTGCCAGCAGCTCCGGGACTAGCGGGGTCACAGATACGCAGTATTTT

abundance: few
d_gene: TRBD2
j_gene: TRBJ2-7
v_gene: TRBV9
CDR3aa: CASTEGTSGAAEQYF
CDR3nt: TGTGCCAGCACCGAGGGGACTAGCGGGGCGGCCGAGCAGTACTTC

abundance: many
d_gene: NA
j_gene: TRBJ2-5
v_gene: TRBV9
CDR3aa: CASSVGYSLETQYF
CDR3nt: TGTGCCAGCAGCGTAGGCTACAGCTTAGAGACCCAGTACTTC

abundance: NA
d_gene: NA
j_gene: TRBJ2-6
v_gene: TRBV9
CDR3aa: CASSVEFSGANVLTF
CDR3nt: TGTGCCAGCAGCGTAGAGTTCTCGGGGGCCAACGTCCTGACTTTC

abundance: few
d_gene: NA
j_gene: TRBJ2-1
v_gene: TRBV9
CDR3aa: CASSVDTGSSYNEQFF
CDR3nt: TGTGCCAGCAGCGTAGATACGGGGAGCTCCTACAATGAGCAGTTCTTC

abundance: many
d_gene: NA
j_gene: TRBJ1-6
v_gene: TRBV9
CDR3aa: CASSPQRMRGESPLHF
CDR3nt: TGTGCCAGCAGCCCCCAACGTATGCGGGGCGAGTCACCCCTCCACTTT

abundance: many
d_gene: NA
j_gene: TRBJ1-6
v_gene: TRBV9
CDR3aa: CASSVYPGGNSPLHF
CDR3nt: TGTGCCAGCAGCGTATACCCAGGAGGGAATTCACCCCTCCACTTT

abundance: many
d_gene: TRBD1
j_gene: TRBJ1-5
v_gene: TRBV9
CDR3aa: CASSAGTGSNQPQHF
CDR3nt: TGTGCCAGCAGCGCAGGGACAGGGTCCAATCAGCCCCAGCATTTT

abundance: many
d_gene: TRBD2
j_gene: TRBJ2-5
v_gene: TRBV9
CDR3aa: CASSVASGAETQYF
CDR3nt: TGTGCCAGCAGCGTAGCTAGCGGGGCGGAGACCCAGTACTTC

abundance: many
d_gene: NA
j_gene: TRBJ2-1
v_gene: TRBV9
CDR3aa: CASSPGAIRNNEQFF
CDR3nt: TGTGCCAGCAGCCCCGGGGCCATTCGTAACAATGAGCAGTTCTTC

abundance: many
d_gene: NA
j_gene: TRBJ2-3
v_gene: TRBV9
CDR3aa: CASSVEQGRDTQYF
CDR3nt: TGTGCCAGCAGCGTAGAACAGGGCCGAGATACGCAGTATTTT

abundance: many
d_gene: NA
j_gene: TRBJ2-5
v_gene: TRBV9
CDR3aa: CASSVGGFRETQYF
CDR3nt: TGTGCCAGCAGCGTTGGGGGCTTTCGGGAGACCCAGTACTTC

abundance: few
d_gene: NA
j_gene: TRBJ2-1
v_gene: TRBV9
CDR3aa: CASSVGATSYNEQFF
CDR3nt: TGTGCCAGCAGCGTAGGCGCGACCTCCTACAATGAGCAGTTCTTC

abundance: medium-sized
d_gene: NA
j_gene: TRBJ1-2
v_gene: TRBV9
CDR3aa: CASSTPGGYTF
CDR3nt: TGTGCCAGCAGCACCCCGGGCGGCTACACCTTC

abundance: NA
d_gene: TRBD2
j_gene: TRBJ2-7
v_gene: TRBV9
CDR3aa: CASSVDGRRYEQYF
CDR3nt: TGTGCCAGCAGCGTAGACGGGAGGAGGTACGAGCAGTACTTC

abundance: NA
d_gene: TRBD2
j_gene: TRBJ2-7
v_gene: TRBV9
CDR3aa: CASSVGLAGTAYEQYF
CDR3nt: TGTGCCAGCAGCGTAGGACTAGCGGGAACCGCCTACGAGCAGTACTTC

abundance: NA
d_gene: NA
j_gene: TRBJ2-7
v_gene: TRBV9
CDR3aa: CASSVETGTKSYEQYF
CDR3nt: TGTGCCAGCAGCGTGGAAACCGGGACCAAATCCTACGAGCAGTACTTC

abundance: many
d_gene: TRBD2
j_gene: TRBJ2-3
v_gene: TRBV9
CDR3aa: CASSPGLAGGRDTQYF
CDR3nt: TGTGCCAGCAGCCCGGGACTAGCGGGGGGGAGAGATACGCAGTATTTT

abundance: many
d_gene: NA
j_gene: TRBJ2-3
v_gene: TRBV9
CDR3aa: CASSPTSGKSTDTQYF
CDR3nt: TGTGCCAGCAGCCCGACCAGCGGAAAAAGCACAGATACGCAGTATTTT

abundance: many
d_gene: TRBD2
j_gene: TRBJ2-1
v_gene: TRBV9
CDR3aa: CASSPSGLAGGNEQFF
CDR3nt: TGTGCCAGCAGCCCCTCGGGACTAGCGGGGGGGAATGAGCAGTTCTTC

abundance: many
d_gene: NA
j_gene: TRBJ1-5
v_gene: TRBV9
CDR3aa: CASSQGSSLSNQPQHF
CDR3nt: TGTGCCAGCAGCCAGGGGAGTTCACTTAGCAATCAGCCCCAGCATTTT

abundance: many
d_gene: NA
j_gene: TRBJ2-3
v_gene: TRBV9
CDR3aa: CASSLRDGYQTLDTQYF
CDR3nt: TGTGCCAGCAGCCTACGGGATGGGTACCAAACTCTGGATACGCAGTATTTT

abundance: NA
d_gene: NA
j_gene: TRBJ2-7
v_gene: TRBV9
CDR3aa: CASSPQQGAVGEQYF
CDR3nt: TGTGCCAGCAGCCCCCAACAGGGAGCTGTCGGCGAGCAGTACTTC

abundance: many
d_gene: NA
j_gene: TRBJ2-1
v_gene: TRBV9
CDR3aa: CASSIRDSRSEQFF
CDR3nt: TGTGCCAGCAGCATTCGGGATTCCCGATCTGAGCAGTTCTTC

abundance: medium-sized
d_gene: NA
j_gene: TRBJ2-7
v_gene: TRBV9
CDR3aa: CASSVATGPHEQYF
CDR3nt: TGTGCCAGCAGCGTAGCTACTGGGCCCCACGAGCAGTACTTC

abundance: NA
d_gene: TRBD2
j_gene: TRBJ2-1
v_gene: TRBV9
CDR3aa: CASSVVSGGVDEQFF
CDR3nt: TGTGCCAGCAGCGTAGTGAGCGGGGGGGTCGATGAGCAGTTCTTC

abundance: many
d_gene: NA
j_gene: TRBJ1-1
v_gene: TRBV9
CDR3aa: CASSVLMNTEAFF
CDR3nt: TGTGCCAGCAGCGTCCTCATGAACACTGAAGCTTTCTTT

abundance: many
d_gene: TRBD2
j_gene: TRBJ2-5
v_gene: TRBV9
CDR3aa: CASSGRTRSQETQYF
CDR3nt: TGTGCCAGCAGCGGGCGGACTAGAAGTCAAGAGACCCAGTACTTC

abundance: many
d_gene: NA
j_gene: TRBJ1-1
v_gene: TRBV9
CDR3aa: CASSPRTENTEAFF
CDR3nt: TGTGCCAGCAGCCCCCGGACGGAGAACACTGAAGCTTTCTTT

abundance: many
d_gene: NA
j_gene: TRBJ1-1
v_gene: TRBV9
CDR3aa: CASSGSGQNTEAFF
CDR3nt: TGTGCCAGCAGCGGGTCGGGTCAGAACACTGAAGCTTTCTTT

abundance: many
d_gene: TRBD2
j_gene: TRBJ2-2
v_gene: TRBV9
CDR3aa: CASSPRGGESGELFF
CDR3nt: TGTGCCAGCAGCCCCCGCGGGGGGGAATCCGGGGAGCTGTTTTTT

abundance: many
d_gene: NA
j_gene: TRBJ1-1
v_gene: TRBV9
CDR3aa: CASSLSQGTEAFF
CDR3nt: TGTGCCAGCAGCCTTAGCCAGGGCACTGAAGCTTTCTTT

abundance: many
d_gene: NA
j_gene: TRBJ2-1
v_gene: TRBV9
CDR3aa: CASSVSGQPYNEQFF
CDR3nt: TGTGCCAGCAGCGTTAGCGGCCAACCCTACAATGAGCAGTTCTTC

abundance: many
d_gene: NA
j_gene: TRBJ2-1
v_gene: TRBV9
CDR3aa: CASSPIGSVYNEQFF
CDR3nt: TGTGCCAGCAGCCCCATCGGTAGCGTCTACAATGAGCAGTTCTTC

abundance: NA
d_gene: NA
j_gene: TRBJ2-7
v_gene: TRBV9
CDR3aa: CASSVAPGPAYEQYF
CDR3nt: TGTGCCAGCAGCGTAGCCCCAGGGCCGGCCTACGAGCAGTACTTC

abundance: NA
d_gene: NA
j_gene: TRBJ2-3
v_gene: TRBV9
CDR3aa: CASSVENSGDTQYF
CDR3nt: TGTGCCAGCAGCGTAGAGAATAGCGGAGATACGCAGTATTTT

abundance: few
d_gene: TRBD1
j_gene: TRBJ2-7
v_gene: TRBV9
CDR3aa: CASSATPTGGERYEQYF
CDR3nt: TGTGCCAGCAGCGCCACCCCAACAGGGGGCGAGCGGTACGAGCAGTACTTC

abundance: many
d_gene: TRBD1
j_gene: TRBJ2-1
v_gene: TRBV9
CDR3aa: CASSAHQGAGGGGQFF
CDR3nt: TGTGCCAGCAGCGCCCATCAGGGGGCTGGAGGGGGCGGACAGTTCTTC

abundance: few
d_gene: TRBD1
j_gene: TRBJ2-2
v_gene: TRBV9
CDR3aa: CASSDRGPGELFF
CDR3nt: TGTGCCAGCAGCGACAGGGGTCCCGGGGAGCTGTTTTTT

abundance: many
d_gene: NA
j_gene: TRBJ1-4
v_gene: TRBV9
CDR3aa: CASSYLAGTNEKLFF
CDR3nt: TGTGCCAGCAGCTACCTGGCGGGGACTAATGAAAAACTGTTTTTT